This T cell receptor (beta chain) was sequenced for a study of shared clonotypes between healthy human individuals. Sequencing was performed with immunoSEQ multiplex PCR; in TCRdb, only in-frame clones are kept and a portion is missing. The table includes roughly 1,100,000 clones, about 74% detected once. From germline, CDR1 is SGHTA and CDR2 FQGNSA. This CDR3 is built from 14 residues. Trimming took 1 base from V and 3 from J, leaving 10 bases between them. This clone has only a few counts. The rearrangement joins TRBV7-2 to TRBJ2-7; tentatively, D is TRBD2 (5 bases). Sequenced material: memory CD4+ T cells sorted from blood. Stated subset: CD45RA-negative fraction. This clonotype was obtained from a man aged 18-30 years in good health. In DNA form, the CDR3 reads TGTGCCAGCAGCTTAGTCATCGGGAACTACGAGCAGTACTTC. Translating gives CASSLVIGNYEQYF.